This T cell receptor beta chain was observed in a study of beta chain features in type 1 diabetes. Turning to the study itself: Healthy donors, compared against patients, showed similar age, gender and cell yields.

The authors reverse transcribed all of the isolated RNA, so sequencing captured expressed TCRB transcripts. TCRdb's copy holds only in-frame clones and misses some; the assay was immunoSEQ multiplex PCR. The sample holds tens of thousands of clones, around 57% seen once. In regard to this clone: Its antigen is still unknown.

Study findings and constraints: Researchers cautioned that cDNA sequencing could over-represent cells with high TCR expression. Moderate yet significant TCRB CDR3 shortening was seen in Type 1 diabetes patients in all four CD4+ subsets.

CDR3 size: 14 residues. Trimming cost V 3 bases and J 7 bases; bases outside gene matches: 4. CDR1 and CDR2 from the germline V gene are SQVTM and ANQGSEA. This chain connects TRBV29-1 to TRBJ2-3; 13 bases fit TRBD2. Sequenced material: stem cell memory CD4+ T cells from blood. This receptor was identified in a man between 18 and 29 years old with type 1 diabetes. The CDR3 here is CSVDRLAGGNTQYF. The CDR3 DNA follows: TGCAGCGTTGACCGACTAGCGGGAGGTAATACGCAGTATTTT.